Detailed here is one T cell receptor beta chain. As the sequencing template, cDNA was produced by extracting RNA and reverse transcribing it. Profiling relied on immunoSEQ multiplex PCR, and the TCRdb table lists in-frame clones only, not all of them. Among approximately 13,000 clones listed, approximately 58% were seen once. These data come from a study of CD8+ T cells in alopecia areata. The CDR3 has 16 amino acids. V lost 4 bases and J lost 6; bases outside the gene matches: 10. Germline V gene data show CDR1 as MNHEY and CDR2 as SMNVEV (reference sequence). CD4+ cells of roughly 5 patients were further sorted as CD25+CD127-. The investigators collected lesional scalp punch biopsies and peripheral blood from alopecia areata patients. A FACSAria was used to sort CD4+ and CD8+ T cells. These cells came from PBMCs.

Sequencing was performed on CD4+ Tregs sorted from blood. The V and J genes are TRBV27 and TRBJ2-3; 10 bases are a match to TRBD2. The clonotype comes from a human donor with alopecia areata. CDR3 DNA sequence: TGTGCCAGCAGTTGGGTTGGTAGCGGGAGGTCGGATACGCAGTATTTT. Protein sequence: CASSWVGSGRSDTQYF.